This paragraph reports one T cell receptor beta chain. This may be a read error: a much more frequent sequence differs by one nucleotide. CAS ≥3, NOSPECS ≥4, moderate-to-severe activity and duration under 3 months marked donors with ophthalmopathy. These data belong to a study of Graves' ophthalmopathy and Graves' hyperthyroidism. CDR3 length: 15 residues. CDR1 is SGHRS and CDR2 is YFSETQ in the germline V gene. Researchers took RNA transcripts and amplified TCR beta CDR3 regions from them. HTBI-primed RT-PCR formed the first round, and a multiplex PCR formed the second. TCRdb fed the multiplex PCR reads into MiXCR, producing one record per CDR3 protein. The data show roughly 500,000 distinct CDR3 sequences, with roughly 14% seen just once and 9.8% held by the top ten.

The chain combines TRBV5-1 with TRBJ2-5; 10 bases match TRBD1. Sequencing was done on a sample of blood. This TCR came from a woman under 40 with Graves' ophthalmopathy. CDR3 protein: CASSPGTGEQETKYF. The CDR3 nucleotides read TGCGCCAGCAGCCCCGGGACAGGGGAACAAGAGACCAAGTACTTC.